The 5 T cell receptor beta chains given below trace back to one sample, sequenced in a study of cytotoxic CD8 clonotypes in ibrutinib-treated CLL. Produced via immunoSEQ multiplex PCR; TCRdb's table is partial and in-frame only. This table has about 200,000 clones, around 75% appearing once. The sequencing here drew on PBMCs, taken after 12 months of ibrutinib treatment. The source is a human donor with chronic lymphocytic leukemia.

This clone occurred a few times. This chain links TRBV11-2 with TRBJ1-1; tentatively, D is TRBD1 (6 bases). The germline gives CDR1 SGHAT, CDR2 FQNNGV. The CDR3 has 15 residues. Trimming left V 5 bases short and J 0 bases short, with 13 bases between. DNA for the CDR3: TGTGCCAGCAGCGTTTACGGGGACATGAACACTGAAGCTTTCTTT. Translation: CASSVYGDMNTEAFF.

V usage is TRBV7-8 and J usage is TRBJ1-3; weak D call: TRBD1 (5 bases). In germline, CDR1 is SGHVS, CDR2 FQNEAQ. Trimming took 1 base from V and 0 from J, leaving 13 bases between them. The CDR3 is made up of 17 amino acids. The CDR3 bases are TGTGCCAGCAGCTTAGTGCCGGGACGGAGCTCTGGAAACACCATATATTTT. Its translation is CASSLVPGRSSGNTIYF.

This sequence joins TRBV7-2 and TRBJ1-1; D is possibly TRBD1 (5 bases). The CDR3 consists of 14 residues. From germline, CDR1 is SGHTA and CDR2 FQGNSA. V lost 1 base and J 6 bases, leaving 12 bases between the germline ends. The CDR3 DNA sequence: TGTGCCAGCAGCTTAGTACGGGGGAGAGCTGAAGCTTTCTTT. This gives the protein CASSLVRGRAEAFF.

This clone was seen repeatedly, ten times or more. The CDR3 DNA reads as TGCGCCAGCAGCCAAGGGTTTTCAAATAGCAATCAGCCCCAGCATTTT. Its protein product is CASSQGFSNSNQPQHF. This chain connects TRBV4-1 to TRBJ1-5; D unresolved. Germline CDR1 reads MGHRA; CDR2 reads YSYEKL. The CDR3 contains 16 residues. Deletions cut 1 base from V and 0 bases from J, with 10 bases between.

This chain links TRBV6-6 with TRBJ2-2, with unresolved D. Looked up from germline, CDR1 is MNHNY and CDR2 is SVGAGI (reference sequence). Trimming took 4 bases from V and 3 from J, leaving 15 bases between them. This CDR3 contains 16 residues. The CDR3 DNA is TGTGCCAGCAGTTCCAGGATTGAAACTTACACCGGGGAGCTGTTTTTT. Amino acid sequence: CASSSRIETYTGELFF.